This T cell receptor (beta chain) originates from a study of blood T cell repertoires in COVID-19. About the study: Material from acute and convalescent COVID-19 was sourced from the United States, Italy and Spain. Sample material is recorded as cDNA or gDNA derived from T cells, B-cell-depleted T cells, or PBMCs.

Profiling relied on immunoSEQ multiplex PCR, and the TCRdb table lists in-frame clones only, not all of them. Of under 20,000 clones listed, roughly 89% are singletons. The table lists this clone with a count of one. J gave up 4 bases and V 4 bases, and 18 bases lay outside the gene matches. The CDR3 is 20 residues long. Germline loops: CDR1 MNHEY, CDR2 SVGEGT. The sequence was obtained from a man in his 60s with active COVID-19. Sequences were obtained from peripheral blood. The V call is TRBV6-2 or TRBV6-3, the J call TRBJ2-3, with TRBD2 matching over 12 bases. The CDR3 DNA reads TGTGCCAGCAGTTCGACGCTGAGACTAGCGGGGGAGGTCGCTGCAGATACGCAGTATTTT. Translated: CASSSTLRLAGEVAADTQYF.